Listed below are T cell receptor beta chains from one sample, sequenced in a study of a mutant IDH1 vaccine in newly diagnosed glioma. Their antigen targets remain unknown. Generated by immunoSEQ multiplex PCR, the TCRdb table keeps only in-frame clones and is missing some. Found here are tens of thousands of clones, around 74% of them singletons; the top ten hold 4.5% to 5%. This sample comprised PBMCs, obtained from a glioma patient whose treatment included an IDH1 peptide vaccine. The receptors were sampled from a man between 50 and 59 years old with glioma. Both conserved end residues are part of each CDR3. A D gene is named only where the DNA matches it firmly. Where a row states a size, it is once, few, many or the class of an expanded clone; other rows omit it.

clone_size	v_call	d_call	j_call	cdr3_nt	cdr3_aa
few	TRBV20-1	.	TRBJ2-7	TGCAGTGCTAGAGCCGGCTACGAGCAGTACTTC	CSARAGYEQYF
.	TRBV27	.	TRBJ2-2	TGTGCCAGCGCGAACAGTGGGGAGAGGACCGGGGAGCTGTTTTTT	CASANSGERTGELFF
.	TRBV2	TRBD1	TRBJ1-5	TGTGCCAGCAGTTCGGACAGGGAAGAAGGTCAGCCCCAGCATTTT	CASSSDREEGQPQHF
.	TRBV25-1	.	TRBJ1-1	TGTGCCAGCAGTGAATTTCCGGGAAACACTGAAGCTTTCTTT	CASSEFPGNTEAFF
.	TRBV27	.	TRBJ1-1	TGTGCCAGCAGTTTAAACAGATTTAACACTGAAGCTTTCTTT	CASSLNRFNTEAFF
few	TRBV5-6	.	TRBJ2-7	TGTGCCAGCAGCTCCGGGACAATCGAGGAGCAGTACTTC	CASSSGTIEEQYF
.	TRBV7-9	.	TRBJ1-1	TGTGCCAGCAGCCCGGCGGGGAGCCGTGTGAACACTGAAGCTTTCTTT	CASSPAGSRVNTEAFF
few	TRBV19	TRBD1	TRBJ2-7	TGTGCCAGTAGCTTCACAGGGGGCGACGAGCAGTACTTC	CASSFTGGDEQYF
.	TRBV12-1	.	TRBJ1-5	TGTGCCAGCAGCTTCAGGGAGGAGAGGGGCAATCAGCCCCAGCATTTT	CASSFREERGNQPQHF
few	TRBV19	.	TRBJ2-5	TGTGCCAGTAGTATAGATGGCCAAGAGACCCAGTACTTC	CASSIDGQETQYF
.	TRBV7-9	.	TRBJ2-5	TGTGCCAGCAGCTTAGCGTCTGGACTCAGAAAAGAGACCCAGTACTTC	CASSLASGLRKETQYF
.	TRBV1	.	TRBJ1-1	TGCACCAGCAGCCAAGATCGGGTGAAGAACACTGAAGCTTTCTTT	CTSSQDRVKNTEAFF
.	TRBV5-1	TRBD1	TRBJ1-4	TGCGCCAGCAGCAGGGGGGCCAGGGGGGATAATGAAAAACTGTTTTTT	CASSRGARGDNEKLFF
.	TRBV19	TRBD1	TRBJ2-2	TGTGCCAGTAGTTCCCAGGGGGCGACCGGGGAGCTGTTTTTT	CASSSQGATGELFF
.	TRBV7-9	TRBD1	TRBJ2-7	TGTGCCAGCAGCCCCCAGGGAGGGGGACAGGGAGTTAGGGAGCAGTACTTC	CASSPQGGGQGVREQYF
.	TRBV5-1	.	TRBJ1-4	TGCGCCAGCAGCCTCTGGGGAGGGCGAGGGGAAAAACTGTTTTTT	CASSLWGGRGEKLFF
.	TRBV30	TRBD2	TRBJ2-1	TGTGCCTGGAGTGTACTAGCGGGGGTTTACAATGAGCAGTTCTTC	CAWSVLAGVYNEQFF
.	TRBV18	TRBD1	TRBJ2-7	TGTGCCAGCTCACTTAGGGGACAGGTGCCCTACGAGCAGTACTTC	CASSLRGQVPYEQYF
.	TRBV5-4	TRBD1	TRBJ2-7	TGTGCCAGCAGCCGGACAGGGGACCAGGAGCAGTACTTC	CASSRTGDQEQYF
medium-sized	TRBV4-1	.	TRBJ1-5	TGCGCCAGCAGCCCATTTACCGGGACACAGGAGCCCCAGCATTTT	CASSPFTGTQEPQHF
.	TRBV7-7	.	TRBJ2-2	TGTGCTAGCAGCCACGACAGGCAGAACACCGGGGAGCTGTTTTTT	CASSHDRQNTGELFF
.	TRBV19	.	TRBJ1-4	TGTGCCAGTAGTGGGGGACCGAAAAGGGAAAAACTGTTTTTT	CASSGGPKREKLFF
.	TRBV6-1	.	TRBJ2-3	TGTGCCAGCAGTGAAGAAGGGGCAGGGTCAATACTGAGCACAGATACGCAGTATTTT	CASSEEGAGSILSTDTQYF
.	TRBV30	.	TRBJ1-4	TGTGCCTGGAGTGTGTCCGGGGTTGGAGAAAAACTGTTTTTT	CAWSVSGVGEKLFF
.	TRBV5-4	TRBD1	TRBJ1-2	TGTGCCAGCAGCATCGGGACAGGCTTAAACTATGGCTACACCTTC	CASSIGTGLNYGYTF
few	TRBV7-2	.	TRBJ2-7	TGTGCCAGCAGCTTCCGGACAGCGTCCTACGAGCAGTACTTC	CASSFRTASYEQYF
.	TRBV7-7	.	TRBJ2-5	TGTGCTAGCAGCTTAGGCAGGGCAGGGGAGACCCAGTACTTC	CASSLGRAGETQYF
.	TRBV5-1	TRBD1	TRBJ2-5	TGCGCCAGCAGCCGGACAGGGGGCCGCGAGACCCAGTACTTC	CASSRTGGRETQYF
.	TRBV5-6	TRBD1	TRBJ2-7	TGTGCCAGCAGCCGAGGGACAGGGTACGAGCAGTACTTC	CASSRGTGYEQYF
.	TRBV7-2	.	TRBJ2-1	TGTGCCAGCAGCCCGCCACCATACAATGAGCAGTTCTTC	CASSPPPYNEQFF
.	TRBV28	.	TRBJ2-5	TGTGCCAGCAGTTGGGCAGGGGTAGAAGGGGCCCAGTACTTC	CASSWAGVEGAQYF
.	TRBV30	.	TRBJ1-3	TGTGCCTGGAAGGACACCCAGTTAAATGGAAACACCATATATTTT	CAWKDTQLNGNTIYF
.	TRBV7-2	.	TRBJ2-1	TGTGCCAGCAGCTCCCGGGACGGAGACAATGAGCAGTTCTTC	CASSSRDGDNEQFF
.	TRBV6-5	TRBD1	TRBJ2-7	TGTGCCAGCAGCCCGGGACAGGGGCGCTCCTACGAGCAGTACTTC	CASSPGQGRSYEQYF
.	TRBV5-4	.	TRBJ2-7	TGTGCCAGCAAAATCGGTAGCTCCTACGAGCAGTACTTC	CASKIGSSYEQYF
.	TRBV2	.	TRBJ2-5	TGTGCCAGAGGAACTGCTCAAGAGACCCAGTACTTC	CARGTAQETQYF
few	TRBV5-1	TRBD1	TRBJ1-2	TGCGCCAGCAGCTTGGCCCAGGGGGCAACGGATGGCTACACCTTC	CASSLAQGATDGYTF
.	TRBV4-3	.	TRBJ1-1	TGCGCCAGCAGCCAAGATACCGGGCTGAACACTGAAGCTTTCTTT	CASSQDTGLNTEAFF
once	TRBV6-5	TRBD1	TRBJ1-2	TGTGCCAGCAGTTACTCGTCGGCAGGGGGTGACTATGGCTACACCTTC	CASSYSSAGGDYGYTF
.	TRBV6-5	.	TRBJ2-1	TGTGCCAGCAGTAACACTATCGACAGGTACAATGAGCAGTTCTTC	CASSNTIDRYNEQFF
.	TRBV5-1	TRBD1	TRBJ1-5	TGCGCCAGCAGCTTTGGGACAGGGGAGGGGAATCAGCCCCAGCATTTT	CASSFGTGEGNQPQHF
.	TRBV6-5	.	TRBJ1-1	TGTGCCAGCAGTCAACTACAGGGGAACACTGAAGCTTTCTTT	CASSQLQGNTEAFF
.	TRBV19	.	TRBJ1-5	TGTGCCAGTACCGGGACTTCCTATAGCAATCAGCCCCAGCATTTT	CASTGTSYSNQPQHF
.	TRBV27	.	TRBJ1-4	TGTGCCAGCAGTTACCGTACAAATGAAAAACTGTTTTTT	CASSYRTNEKLFF
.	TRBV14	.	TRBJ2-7	TGTGCCAGCAGCCGGGGGCCTTTCTCCTACGAGCAGTACTTC	CASSRGPFSYEQYF
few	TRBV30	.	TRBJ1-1	TGTGCCTGGACGGGACGGAGTGGCACTGAAGCTTTCTTT	CAWTGRSGTEAFF
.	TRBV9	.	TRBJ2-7	TGTGCCAGCAGCGTAGAAGCCTTAGGGGGTGGCGAGCAGTACTTC	CASSVEALGGGEQYF
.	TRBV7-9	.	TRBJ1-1	TGTGCCAGCGTCATGGAGGAGGGAGTTGAAGCTTTCTTT	CASVMEEGVEAFF
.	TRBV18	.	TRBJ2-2	TGTGCCAGCTCACCACCGGTGTCCCAGGGACGAGGCACCGGGGAGCTGTTTTTT	CASSPPVSQGRGTGELFF
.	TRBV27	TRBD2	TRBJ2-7	TGTGCCAGCAACCCTAGGGGCGGGGGCTCCTACGAGCAGTACTTC	CASNPRGGGSYEQYF
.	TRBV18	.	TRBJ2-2	TGTGCCAGCTCACCAAGGCGGGGTTCGAACACCGGGGAGCTGTTTTTT	CASSPRRGSNTGELFF
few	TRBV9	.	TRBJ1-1	TGTGCCAGCAGCGTACTAATGAACACTGAAGCTTTCTTT	CASSVLMNTEAFF
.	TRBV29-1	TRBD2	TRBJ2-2	TGCAGCGTACGGGGGGTGAACACCGGGGAGCTGTTTTTT	CSVRGVNTGELFF
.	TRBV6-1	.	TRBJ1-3	TGTGCCAGCAGGCTGGGAGGGGCAGGGGACACCATATATTTT	CASRLGGAGDTIYF
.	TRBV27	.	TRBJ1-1	TGTGCCAGCAGTTTATCGGCCCCCCCCAGGGGATGGAACACTGAAGCTTTCTTT	CASSLSAPPRGWNTEAFF
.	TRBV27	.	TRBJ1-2	TGTGCCAGCAGTTTATTTTCGGGGGGGATCGGCTATGGCTACACCTTC	CASSLFSGGIGYGYTF